This entry lists 30 T cell receptor beta chains sequenced from one sample in a study of blood T cells in healthy people across ages. It was with a sample-barcoded 5' primer and a J-beta primer mix that a second PCR of roughly 7 to 12 cycles was run. Via MiXCR, TCRdb re-called the 5' RACE reads, giving one row per CDR3 protein. Of hundreds of thousands of distinct CDR3 sequences listed, around a quarter were seen once; the top ten hold 9% to 9.5%. Separately, the same data were catalogued under a study of T cells of mothers and their children.

The source material was blood. All receptors derive from a boy aged 5-17 years in good health.

This clonotype was observed a handful of times. The CDR3 here is CSARDGETGTGKLFF. DNA of the CDR3: TGCAGTGCTAGAGATGGTGAGACCGGGACCGGGAAACTGTTTTTT. This chain connects TRBV20-1 to TRBJ1-4; D possibly corresponds to TRBD1 (5 bases). The germline V and J ends were trimmed by 0 bases and 11 bases, with 19 bases remaining between them. Germline-derived CDR1 and CDR2 are DFQATT and SNEGSKA (reference sequence). There are 15 residues in the CDR3.

The rearrangement uses TRBV6-2 or TRBV6-3 and TRBJ2-1; no clear D gene. The closer fit of TRBJ2-7 to the DNA end suggests the J call may be wrong. Germline CDR1 is MNHEY and CDR2 is SVGEGT. This CDR3 has 13 amino acids. CDR3 in amino acids: CASSYGPTYEQYF. Written as DNA, the CDR3 is TGTGCCAGCAGTTACGGACCCACCTACGAGCAGTACTTC.

The gene calls are TRBV12-3 or TRBV12-4 and TRBJ2-5; 10 nucleotides match TRBD2. TRBJ2-7 explains the end of the DNA better; the J call may be wrong. This CDR3 has 18 amino acids. CDR3 protein: CASSLVASGSPSSYEQYF. The CDR3 DNA reads TGTGCCAGCAGTTTAGTTGCTAGCGGGAGTCCAAGCTCCTACGAGCAGTACTTC.

Turning to this clonotype: Germline is not matched at one junction end, which may reflect a read error. The chain joins TRBV28 to TRBJ2-7, with TRBD2 matching over 7 bases. This CDR3 spans 14 amino acids. CDR1 MDHEN and CDR2 SYDVKM come from the germline V gene. The CDR3 loop reads CASSSAGISYERYF. CDR3 coding DNA: TGTGCCAGCAGTTCAGCGGGAATATCCTACGAGCGGTACTTC.

The table lists this clonotype with a count of one. The J gene is TRBJ2-3, the V gene TRBV7-8; 9 bases are shared with TRBD2. CDR3 length: 13 amino acids. Germline values: CDR1 SGHVS, CDR2 FQNEAQ. Unmatched junction bases numbered 3, after V lost 6 bases and J lost 5 bases. The CDR3 nucleotides read TGTGCCAGCAGGCGGGGGGGCATAGATACGCAGTATTTT. It encodes CASRRGGIDTQYF.

The gene calls are TRBV11-3 and TRBJ2-7; no firm D call. V shed 6 bases and J shed 6 bases, with 21 bases lying between them. Germline V gives CDR1 SGHNT, CDR2 YENEEA. The CDR3 covers 15 residues. Written as DNA, the CDR3 is TGTGCCAGCAGTAGTAGCAACCTACCTTCCCTCGAGCAGTACTTC. Amino acids: CASSSSNLPSLEQYF.

V and J are TRBV11-2 and TRBJ2-3; 7 positions match TRBD1. V dropped 8 bases and J dropped 2; count of bases not matched to a gene: 10. This CDR3 is 15 amino acids long. CDR1 and CDR2 (germline): SGHAT, FQNNGV. DNA of the CDR3: TGTGCCAGCGGGGACGGGCAGGGGGACACAGATACGCAGTATTTT. Translating it yields CASGDGQGDTDTQYF. The whole variable domain, remainder taken from reference TRBV11-2 and TRBJ2-3, is EAGVAQSPRYKIIEKRQSVAFWCNPISGHATLYWYQQILGQGPKLLIQFQNNGVVDDSQLPKDRFSAERLKGVDSTLKIQPAKLEDSAVYLCASGDGQGDTDTQYFGPGTRLTVL.

This clonotype turned up a few times. V usage is TRBV29-1 and J usage is TRBJ2-5, with 7 positions matching TRBD2. Losses at the gene ends were 7 bases for V and 2 bases for J; bases not matched to a gene: 7. The length of the CDR3 is 13 residues. Germline V gene lookup returns CDR1 SQVTM and CDR2 ANQGSEA. The CDR3 DNA is TGCAGCGCCTCCACTAGCGCGCAAGAGACCCAGTACTTC. This translates into CSASTSAQETQYF.

V is TRBV3-1 and J is TRBJ2-5; 8 bases agree with TRBD1. The CDR3 spans 15 residues. V trimming: 2 bases; J trimming: 5 bases; junction bases outside the gene matches: 7. CDR1 and CDR2 (germline): LGHDT, YNNKEL (reference sequence). The DNA of the CDR3 is TGTGCCAGCAGCCAAAGGCTCAGGGACAGGGAGACCCAGTACTTC. Protein: CASSQRLRDRETQYF.

This clonotype was recorded a few times. V is TRBV20-1 and J is TRBJ2-5; D is ambiguous. The V gene lost 6 bases and the J gene lost 2 bases, with 7 bases spanning the gap. The length of the CDR3 is 11 residues. From germline, CDR1 is DFQATT and CDR2 SNEGSKA (reference sequence). CDR3 amino acids: CSAESQETQYF. CDR3 nucleotide sequence: TGCAGTGCGGAGTCTCAAGAGACCCAGTACTTC.

The chain couples TRBV13 to TRBJ2-3; 9 nucleotides agree with TRBD1. V gave up 4 bases and J gave up 2 bases; unmatched junction bases: 10. The CDR3 covers 17 residues. Looked up from germline, CDR1 is PRHDT and CDR2 is FYEKMQ (reference sequence). The CDR3 nucleotides are TGTGCCAGCAGCTCATTTGTGGGACAGGGATTCACAGATACGCAGTATTTT. This encodes CASSSFVGQGFTDTQYF.

This clonotype was counted only a few times. The chain has TRBV28 and TRBJ2-1; 7 nucleotides agree with TRBD1. From germline, CDR1 is MDHEN and CDR2 SYDVKM. This CDR3 has 15 amino acids. The trim removed 5 bases at V and 3 bases at J, leaving 7 bases unmatched. The CDR3 reads CASSIPRQGYNEQFF. The CDR3 region has the DNA TGTGCCAGCAGTATCCCGAGACAGGGCTACAATGAGCAGTTCTTC.

The rearrangement uses TRBV11-2 and TRBJ2-5, with 8 bases that match TRBD2. The trim removed 4 bases at V and 1 base at J, leaving 5 bases unmatched. Germline V gene lookup returns CDR1 SGHAT and CDR2 FQNNGV. This CDR3 comprises 15 residues. Here the CDR3 reads CASSSGGRPQETQYF. CDR3 in DNA: TGTGCCAGCAGCTCGGGGGGGCGTCCCCAAGAGACCCAGTACTTC.

The rearrangement joins TRBV2 to TRBJ2-7; tentative D call: TRBD2 (7 bases). CDR3 length equals 14 residues. V gave up 3 bases and J gave up 6 bases, with 15 bases separating them. Looked up from germline, CDR1 is SNHLY and CDR2 is FYNNEI. The CDR3 reads CASSDPRAGAEQYF. The CDR3, as DNA: TGTGCCAGCAGTGACCCCAGGGCGGGGGCCGAGCAGTACTTC.

This clonotype was seen only a few times. The rearrangement joins TRBV29-1 to TRBJ2-1; 10 bases agree with TRBD2. The CDR3 runs to 15 residues. V lost 7 bases to trimming and J lost 9 bases; unmatched junction nucleotides: 15. From germline, CDR1 is SQVTM and CDR2 ANQGSEA. The CDR3 spells CSGSVGASGGGEQFF. CDR3 nucleotides: TGCAGCGGATCAGTAGGGGCTAGCGGGGGAGGTGAGCAGTTCTTC.

The chain links TRBV13 to TRBJ2-7; D not certain. Trimming removed 5 bases from V and 5 bases from J, with 10 bases in between. Germline CDR1 is PRHDT and CDR2 is FYEKMQ (reference sequence). The CDR3 consists of 12 residues. The CDR3 DNA follows: TGTGCCAGCAGCCAACAATCTGACGAGCAGTACTTC. Residues: CASSQQSDEQYF.

This clonotype was recorded a few times. The V gene is TRBV13, the J gene TRBJ1-1; D call uncertain. The CDR3 covers 13 residues. Per germline, CDR1 PRHDT and CDR2 FYEKMQ (reference sequence). The V end lost 5 bases, the J end lost 1 base, and 8 bases lay between the germline ends. CDR3 in DNA: TGTGCCAGCAGCCCCGTCCCGAACACTGAAGCTTTCTTT. Protein sequence: CASSPVPNTEAFF.

The table lists this clonotype with a few counts. The CDR3 DNA reads as TGTGCCAGCAGAAAGACTTGGAACACCGGGGAGCTGTTTTTT. It is translated as CASRKTWNTGELFF. The chain joins TRBV27 to TRBJ2-2; D unclear. The CDR3 is 14 residues long. Per germline, CDR1 MNHEY and CDR2 SMNVEV (reference sequence). Trimming removed 6 bases at V and 1 base at J, with 9 bases between.

J is TRBJ2-7 and V is TRBV12-3 or TRBV12-4, with TRBD2 matching over 7 bases. Trimming removed 3 bases from V and 1 base from J; junction bases left unmatched: 3. CDR3 length: 14 amino acids. The CDR3, as DNA: TGTGCCAGCAGTTTTGGGGGGGTGTCCTACGAGCAGTACTTC. This codes for CASSFGGVSYEQYF.

The gene calls are TRBV29-1 and TRBJ1-2; D might be TRBD1 (5 bases). Germline CDR1 reads SQVTM; CDR2 reads ANQGSEA. This CDR3 contains 11 residues. V shed 4 bases and J shed 8 bases, with 11 bases lying between them. The CDR3: CSVGGGRGYTF. The CDR3, as DNA: TGCAGCGTTGGGGGGGGTCGAGGCTACACCTTC.

V usage is TRBV20-1 and J usage is TRBJ2-3; D remains unclear. The CDR3 is 13 residues long. V was shortened by 0 bases and J by 2 bases, with 6 bases between the two germline ends. The V gene's germline CDR1 is DFQATT and CDR2 SNEGSKA (reference sequence). CDR3 protein: CSARDFTTDTQYF. The CDR3 DNA sequence: TGCAGTGCTAGAGATTTCACCACAGATACGCAGTATTTT.

This chain links TRBV23-1 with TRBJ2-5; tentatively, D is TRBD1 (6 bases). The J call may be mistaken, given a closer DNA end match to TRBJ2-1. TRBV23-1 is an ORF, with its function uncertain. The CDR3 sequence is 17 residues long. CDR3: CASSQSKAHRDGDEQFF. The CDR3 nucleotides read TGCGCCAGCAGTCAATCTAAGGCGCACAGGGATGGGGATGAGCAGTTCTTC.

Only a few counts were recorded for this clonotype. The chain links TRBV12-3 or TRBV12-4 to TRBJ2-5, with D possibly matching TRBD2 (5 bases). The CDR3 totals 12 residues. With 10 bases removed from V and 5 bases from J, the gap between germline ends came to 14 bases. CDR3: CATGVRQETQYF. The CDR3 nucleotides read TGTGCCACCGGGGTTAGGCAGGAGACCCAGTACTTC.

The chain carries TRBV28 and TRBJ2-5, with 8 positions matching TRBD2. The tail of the sequence fits TRBJ2-7 better, so the J call may be wrong. Germline values: CDR1 MDHEN, CDR2 SYDVKM. The CDR3 is 14 residues long. Here the CDR3 DNA reads TGTGCCAGCAGTCGGCGGGAGGAAAAATACGAGCAGTACTTC. Translation: CASSRREEKYEQYF.

The gene calls are TRBV2 and TRBJ2-1; D is undetermined. The germline gives CDR1 SNHLY, CDR2 FYNNEI. V dropped 1 base and J dropped 3 bases, with 13 bases sitting between them. The CDR3 covers 16 residues. The CDR3 nucleotides are TGTGCCAGCAGTGAAGGTGCTAGTCCAAACTACAATGAGCAGTTCTTC. The encoded protein is CASSEGASPNYNEQFF.

The chain couples TRBV28 to TRBJ2-7; the match to TRBD2 covers 12 bases. V gave up 5 bases and J gave up 3 bases; unmatched junction bases: 8. Germline V gene lookup returns CDR1 MDHEN and CDR2 SYDVKM. The CDR3 runs to 16 residues. Here the CDR3 DNA reads TGTGCCAGCAGTCCGCGGACTAGCGGGATCCTCTACGAGCAGTACTTC. Translated, it gives CASSPRTSGILYEQYF.

On this clonotype itself: At one end, the junction sequence differs from germline, possibly due to a read error. V gene TRBV28 combines with J gene TRBJ2-6; D is undetermined. Germline V lookup: CDR1 MDHEN, CDR2 SYDVKM. The CDR3 contains 16 residues. CDR3 in DNA: TGCGCCAGCAGTCCCCCGATAGTTTCTGGGGCCAACGTCCTGACTTTC. This sequence encodes CASSPPIVSGANVLTF.

CDR3 amino acids: CASILAGGAHEQYF. The CDR3, as DNA: TGTGCCAGCATATTAGCGGGAGGTGCCCACGAGCAGTACTTC. The chain uses TRBV28 and TRBJ2-7; TRBD2 matches at 10 bases. The germline CDR1 and CDR2 sequences are MDHEN and SYDVKM. V gave up 7 bases and J gave up 5 bases; unmatched junction bases: 8. The length of the CDR3 is 14 residues.

There are a few counts of this clonotype. The chain couples TRBV25-1 to TRBJ2-7; 10 nucleotides line up with TRBD1. Looked up from germline, CDR1 is MGHDK and CDR2 is SYGVNS. V trimming: 3 bases; J trimming: 3 bases; junction bases outside the gene matches: 5. This CDR3 is 15 amino acids long. CDR3 sequence reads: CASSDPGQGGYEQYF. DNA of the CDR3: TGTGCCAGCAGTGACCCCGGACAGGGGGGCTACGAGCAGTACTTC.

This clonotype was counted between two and nine times. The chain joins TRBV20-1 to TRBJ2-7; D possibly corresponds to TRBD2 (5 bases). V lost 1 base and J 5 bases, leaving 12 bases between the germline ends. The CDR3 covers 13 residues. The germline V gene encodes CDR1 DFQATT and CDR2 SNEGSKA (reference sequence). The CDR3: CSARVTGNHEQYF. The DNA of the CDR3 is TGCAGTGCTAGAGTCACGGGAAACCACGAGCAGTACTTC.